This entry lists 3 T cell receptor beta chains sequenced from one sample in a study of T cell responses to AZD1222 COVID-19 vaccine. The assay was immunoSEQ multiplex PCR, and TCRdb's table has in-frame clones only and misses some. This repertoire shows roughly 120,000 clones, 90% found once; its top ten account for 4% to 4.5%. Source: peripheral blood, taken 28 days after the second dose of the MenACWY control vaccine. The receptors stem from an adult who received the MenACWY meningococcal vaccine as a control.

This clone was seen more than once but under ten times. This chain joins TRBV10-2 and TRBJ1-6; D perhaps matches TRBD1 (5 bases). V lost 6 bases and J lost 5, with 11 bases in between. The CDR3 is made up of 14 amino acids. Germline assignment: CDR1 WSHSY and CDR2 SAAADI. The CDR3 spells CASSARQNNSPLHF. The CDR3, as DNA: TGCGCCAGCAGCGCGAGACAGAATAATTCACCCCTCCACTTT.

This chain uses TRBV7-2 with TRBJ1-2, with 7 bases that match TRBD1. Germline V gives CDR1 SGHTA, CDR2 FQGNSA. The CDR3 covers 16 residues. V lost 5 bases, J lost 3 bases, and 12 bases stayed unmatched. The CDR3 region is CASSTYSGTDHYGYTF. In DNA, the CDR3 is TGTGCCAGCAGCACCTACTCCGGGACAGATCACTATGGCTACACCTTC. The full variable domain, completed using reference TRBV7-2 and TRBJ1-2, is GAGVSQSPSNKVTEKGKDVELRCDPISGHTALYWYRQSLGQGLEFLIYFQGNSAPDKSGLPSDRFSAERTGGSVSTLTIQRTQQEDSAVYLCASSTYSGTDHYGYTFGSGTRLTVV.

This clone was seen once. The genes are TRBV28 and TRBJ1-3; tentatively, D is TRBD1 (6 bases). Trimming left V 5 bases short and J 0 bases short, with 11 bases between. The CDR3 runs 15 residues. From germline, CDR1 is MDHEN and CDR2 SYDVKM. The CDR3 region has the DNA TGTGCCAGCAGTGGGGACACCTTCTCTGGAAACACCATATATTTT. Protein sequence: CASSGDTFSGNTIYF.